This TCR beta chain was sequenced in a study of CD8 T cell repertoires and HIV-1 epitope variants. TCRdb keeps only in-frame clones here, not all; method: immunoSEQ multiplex PCR. The sample consists of over 850 clones, roughly two thirds of them appearing once. Trimming shortened V by 9 bases and J by 10 bases, and 7 bases separated the two germline ends. The CDR3 is 10 residues long. Germline-derived CDR1 and CDR2 are MDHEN and SYDVKM. As for this clone: Its antigen remains unidentified.

Sequencing was performed on cultured CD8+ T cells derived from PBMCs. V gene TRBV28 combines with J gene TRBJ1-6; unclear D gene. The receptor was isolated from a male donor with HIV. CDR3 coding DNA: TGTGCCAGTGCGGGATCACCCCTCCACTTT. Translating it yields CASAGSPLHF.